What follows describes a single T cell receptor beta chain. Its antigen is unknown. Base-call qualities are not available, and no considerably larger clone is one nucleotide away. CDR1 and CDR2 are read off the germline V gene as MDHEN and SYDVKM. From its cysteine to its phenylalanine, the CDR3 spans 12 amino acids. The sequence is cut down to CDR3 DNA, 36 bases in frame from base 1. At the junction V is shortened by 8 bases and J by 6 bases, with 11 bases in between. Each donor gave one peripheral blood draw, approximately 120 mL on average, collected into heparinised tubes. A BD FACSAria II was used to sort naive, central memory, regulatory and stem cell-like memory CD4+ T cells with a panel that included CD45RO, CCR7, CD25, CD127, CD95 and CD27. All sorted populations exceeded 95% purity. Right away, PBMCs were isolated by Lymphoprep density gradient centrifugation and were stained directly, with no culture step. So that batch effects would be minimized, each experiment stained and sorted samples in pairs, pairing one healthy donor with one patient.

All of the isolated RNA was reverse transcribed with the High Capacity cDNA Reverse Transcription Kit, so expressed TCRB transcripts were sequenced. Naive, central memory and regulatory T cell samples underwent deep immunoSEQ sequencing, averaging about 3.3 million total reads per sample. Sorted cells were lysed in RLT buffer, and RNA was extracted using DNase-treated RNeasy Micro or Mini kits according to cell number. Each cell subset was processed on its own to prevent cross-contamination, while patient and healthy donor samples were processed together. Using the immunoSEQ multiplex PCR, TCRB sequences were amplified from cDNA into 87-bp fragments spanning the CDR3 region. Sequencing of the amplicons was performed on the Illumina HiSeq platform. Concerning the study's data processing: PCR bias was computationally corrected using synthetic template baselines, reads within Hamming distance 2 were collapsed, and singletons that could not be merged were discarded. Reads were aligned to IMGT to assign V, D and J genes, CDR3 length, and insertions or deletions at six rearrangement sites. Within each subset, clonotype counts were normalized to sorted cell number, and only after that were true diversity and Gini coefficients computed with the tcR R package. The overlap coefficient, calculated on TCRB nucleotide sequences, was used to measure repertoire sharing. Out-of-frame TCRB sequences from naive cells were analyzed to stand in for the pre-selection repertoire. The table was pulled from immuneACCESS by TCRdb, which kept in-frame rearrangements only. Such tables lose some clones; where checked, under half of the loss comes from unresolved V genes, and the rest has no known cause. V and J calls and clone size are given by that table; D and trimming were obtained from the DNA. The sample table lists 350,000 to 400,000 clones, over 13% of them with a count of one. Jointly, the top ten make up about 0.018% of the sample.

The data belong to a study of beta chain features in type 1 diabetes listed by TCRdb under 2018. Study-wide context: No differences in mean age, gender distribution, total cell number or subset yield were found between patients and healthy donors. Whereas all 28 donors provided naive and central memory subsets, regulatory and stem cell-like memory subsets were isolated from just 8 patients and roughly 8 healthy donors. In the study, recently diagnosed type 1 diabetes patients and matched healthy donors were compared on the TCRB repertoires of their sorted circulating CD4+ T cell subsets. A total of around 110,000,000 sorted cells were examined across all samples, and RNA yield correlated strongly with the number of cells per subset.

What the authors observed across the whole study: HLA sub-analyses involved small numbers of individuals, so any influence of HLA type on TCRB rearrangement remained unresolved. PCR may preferentially amplify shorter templates, but because patient and control samples were amplified and corrected together, any resulting skew would affect both groups equally. Naive, central memory and regulatory TCRB repertoires appeared more similar among patients than among healthy donors. At VDJ recombination sites, patients with type 1 diabetes made fewer insertions and deleted more nucleotides, a pattern implying thymic rearrangement abnormalities. A moderate but significant shortening of TCRB CDR3 length was observed in type 1 diabetes patients in all four CD4+ subsets. Because cDNA was sequenced instead of genomic DNA, activated cells with high expression could be over-represented, although the groups did not differ in activation or CD3 levels.

The rearrangement joined TRBV28 to TRBJ2-1; a tentative D call is TRBD1 (6 bases match). The sequencing sample was made of naive CD4+ T cells from blood. The cell subset or site label for this specimen denotes: true naive CD4+ T cells. The clonotype was recovered from a woman aged 18-35 years in good health. The DNA is as follows: TGTGCCAGCGGAACAGGGTTCAATGAGCAGTTCTTC. Its protein product is CASGTGFNEQFF.